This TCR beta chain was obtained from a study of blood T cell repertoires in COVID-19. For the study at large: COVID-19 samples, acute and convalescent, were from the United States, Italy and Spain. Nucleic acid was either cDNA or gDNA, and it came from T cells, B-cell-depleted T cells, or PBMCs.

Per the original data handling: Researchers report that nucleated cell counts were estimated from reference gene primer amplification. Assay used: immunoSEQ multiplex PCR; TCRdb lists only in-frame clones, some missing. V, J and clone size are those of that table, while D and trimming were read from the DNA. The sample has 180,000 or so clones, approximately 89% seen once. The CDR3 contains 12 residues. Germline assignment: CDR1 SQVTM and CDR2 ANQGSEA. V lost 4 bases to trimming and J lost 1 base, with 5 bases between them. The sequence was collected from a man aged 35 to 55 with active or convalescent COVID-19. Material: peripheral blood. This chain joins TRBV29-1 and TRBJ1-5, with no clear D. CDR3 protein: CSVGQSNQPQHF. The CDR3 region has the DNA TGCAGCGTTGGGCAGAGCAATCAGCCCCAGCATTTT.